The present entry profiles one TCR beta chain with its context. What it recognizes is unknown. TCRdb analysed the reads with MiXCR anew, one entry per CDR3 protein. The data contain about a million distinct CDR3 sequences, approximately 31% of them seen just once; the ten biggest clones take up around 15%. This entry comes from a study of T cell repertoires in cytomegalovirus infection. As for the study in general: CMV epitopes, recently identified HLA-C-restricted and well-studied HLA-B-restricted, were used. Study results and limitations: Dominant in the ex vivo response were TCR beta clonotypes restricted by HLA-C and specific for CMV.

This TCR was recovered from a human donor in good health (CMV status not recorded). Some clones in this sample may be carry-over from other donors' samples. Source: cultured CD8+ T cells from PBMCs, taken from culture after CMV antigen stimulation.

CDR3 bases: TGTGCCAGCAGTTTCGGTCCGGGCTACGAGCAGTACTTC. Encoded protein: CASSFGPGYEQYF. V gene TRBV27 combines with J gene TRBJ2-7, with D unclear. V was trimmed by 3 bases and J by 3 bases, leaving 9 bases between them. Germline assignment: CDR1 MNHEY and CDR2 SMNVEV (reference sequence). This CDR3 is built from 13 residues.